This TCR beta chain came from a study of T cell repertoires in cytomegalovirus infection. Details on this clonotype: Its antigen is unknown.

In TCRdb, the reads were re-called with MiXCR into one record per CDR3 protein. The table has approximately 500,000 distinct CDR3 sequences, more than 30% seen once. Study-level findings and limits: HLA-C-restricted CMV clonotypes gave the most frequent clonotype in two of eight donors.

Germline CDR1 MNHEY, CDR2 SVGAGI. The CDR3 has 13 residues. The rearrangement links TRBV6-5 to TRBJ2-1; a possible D gene is TRBD2 (6 bases). The sequence was obtained from a human donor in good health (CMV status not recorded). Some clones in this sample may be carry-over from other donors' samples. The specimen comprised cultured PBMCs, sampled from culture after CMV antigen stimulation. CDR3: CAVTVPAGYEQFF. CDR3 in DNA: TGTGCGGTGACGGTCCCAGCGGGTTATGAGCAGTTCTTC.